Below are 18 T cell receptor beta chains sequenced from a single sample in a study of ipilimumab plus nivolumab after autologous stem cell transplantation. Repertoires were generated with immunoSEQ multiplex PCR, while TCRdb's copy carries only in-frame clones and drops some. The table lists some 17,000 clones, approximately 75% of them singletons, with less than 25% in the top ten. The sequencing here drew on PBMCs, taken in a trial of ipilimumab plus nivolumab as post-transplant consolidation. The receptors come from a male donor with diffuse large B-cell lymphoma.

For the CDR3, the DNA is TGTGCCAGCAGCAGAGGGAAAGGAGTAGACTATGGCTACACCTTC. Encoded protein: CASSRGKGVDYGYTF. V usage is TRBV6-5 and J usage is TRBJ1-2; D uncertain. The CDR3 sequence is 15 residues long. V gave up 6 bases and J gave up 3 bases, with 17 bases separating them. From germline, CDR1 is MNHEY and CDR2 SVGAGI.

The chain carries TRBV18 and TRBJ2-3; maybe TRBD1 (5 bases). The CDR3 spans 15 residues. The germline V gene has CDR1 KGHSH and CDR2 LQKENI. With 0 bases removed from V and 4 bases from J, the gap between germline ends came to 11 bases. CDR3 in DNA: TGTGCCAGCTCACCACCGTCCAGGGATCCAGATACGCAGTATTTT. Protein sequence: CASSPPSRDPDTQYF.

CDR3 in amino acids: CASISQWGTINEQFF. Written as DNA, the CDR3 is TGTGCCAGCATCTCGCAGTGGGGGACTATCAATGAGCAGTTCTTC. The rearrangement links TRBV6-1 to TRBJ2-1; TRBD2 matches 7 bases. Germline V lookup: CDR1 MNHNS, CDR2 SASEGT. The CDR3 loop spans 15 amino acids. The trim removed 7 bases at V and 6 bases at J, leaving 12 bases unmatched.

The V gene is TRBV2, the J gene TRBJ2-7; tentative D call: TRBD1 (6 bases). The V gene lost 6 bases and the J gene lost 2 bases, with 17 bases spanning the gap. Germline V gene lookup returns CDR1 SNHLY and CDR2 FYNNEI. The CDR3 totals 15 residues. The CDR3 DNA is TGTGCCAGCAGGAGCCGGGACATTCCTACCTACGAGCAGTACTTC. Its translation: CASRSRDIPTYEQYF.

The chain is built from TRBV7-6 and TRBJ2-3; the match to TRBD2 covers 9 bases. V lost 1 base to trimming and J lost 6 bases; unmatched junction nucleotides: 11. The CDR3 sequence is 17 residues long. The germline V gene has CDR1 SGHVS and CDR2 FNYEAQ. In nucleotides, the CDR3 is TGTGCCAGCAGCTTAGGTACTCTAGCGGGGCTCCTTGATACGCAGTATTTT. This sequence encodes CASSLGTLAGLLDTQYF. Together with reference TRBV7-6 and TRBJ2-3, the CDR3 gives the full variable domain: GAGVSQSPRYKVTKRGQDVALRCDPISGHVSLYWYRQALGQGPEFLTYFNYEAQQDKSGLPNDRFSAERPEGSISTLTIQRTEQRDSAMYRCASSLGTLAGLLDTQYFGPGTRLTVL.

This rearrangement joins TRBV6-1 to TRBJ1-1, with unresolved D. Germline V lookup: CDR1 MNHNS, CDR2 SASEGT. V was pared by 7 bases and J by 6 bases, with 21 bases between. The CDR3 has 15 amino acids. The CDR3 DNA reads TGTGCCAGCACCCCCTTGTTTGGGGAAGTCCCTGAAGCTTTCTTT. Encoded protein: CASTPLFGEVPEAFF.

The chain employs TRBV11-3 and TRBJ1-4; D possibly corresponds to TRBD1 (5 bases). V gave up 1 base and J gave up 5 bases, with 8 bases separating them. The CDR3 is made up of 14 amino acids. Germline-derived CDR1 and CDR2 are SGHNT and YENEEA. The DNA of the CDR3 is TGTGCCAGCAGCTTAGGGGGGTTGAATGAAAAACTGTTTTTT. Translated: CASSLGGLNEKLFF.

This chain uses TRBV30 with TRBJ2-4; TRBD2 aligns across 7 bases. CDR3 length equals 15 residues. Germline V gene data show CDR1 as GTSNPN and CDR2 as SVGIG (reference sequence). Germline trimming cut 1 base from V and 3 bases from J; bases unmatched to any gene: 6. CDR3 bases: TGTGCCTGGAGTGCAGGTGGGGGGGGCAAAAACATTCAGTACTTC. This sequence encodes CAWSAGGGGKNIQYF.

The count of this clone is one. V gene TRBV5-5 combines with J gene TRBJ2-2; D might be TRBD1 (6 bases). Germline lookup yields CDR1 SGHKS and CDR2 YYEKEE (reference sequence). The CDR3 runs 14 residues. V shed 5 bases and J shed 6 bases, with 14 bases lying between them. As DNA, the CDR3 is TGTGCCAGCAGTTTTTTTACAGGGCCCGGGGAGCTGTTTTTT. Residues: CASSFFTGPGELFF.

The V and J genes are TRBV5-8 and TRBJ1-2, with unresolved D. The germline CDR1 and CDR2 sequences are SGHTS and YDEGEE. This CDR3 is 15 amino acids long. Trimming left V 0 bases short and J 0 bases short, with 9 bases between. The CDR3 protein is CASSLDSPTNYGYTF. CDR3 in DNA: TGTGCCAGCAGCTTGGACAGCCCGACTAACTATGGCTACACCTTC. The whole variable domain, filled in from reference TRBV5-8 and TRBJ1-2, reads EAGVTQSPTHLIKTRGQQATLRCSPISGHTSVYWYQQALGLGLQFLLWYDEGEERNRGNFPPRFSGRQFPNYSSELNVNALELEDSALYLCASSLDSPTNYGYTFGSGTRLTVV.

V gene TRBV5-1 combines with J gene TRBJ1-2; D remains ambiguous. In germline, CDR1 is SGHRS, CDR2 YFSETQ. The CDR3 has 13 residues. The V gene lost 0 bases and the J gene lost 10 bases, with 13 bases spanning the gap. The CDR3 here is CASSLGGGRYYTF. CDR3 bases: TGCGCCAGCAGCTTGGGAGGAGGGCGTTACTACACCTTC.

The sample holds one count of this clone. A read error may explain this, as a much larger clone is one base away. The gene calls are TRBV10-1 and TRBJ2-3; D is perhaps TRBD2 (5 bases). Germline V gene sequence: CDR1 WNHNN, CDR2 SYGVQD (reference sequence). This CDR3 region has 15 residues. Between the trimmed V and J ends, which lost 7 bases and 3 bases, there was a span of 17 bases. The CDR3 reads CASNEGYSGTDTQYF. The CDR3 DNA reads as TGCGCCAGCAATGAAGGGTATTCGGGGACAGATACGCAGTATTTT.

The J gene is TRBJ2-1, the V gene TRBV6-1; D call uncertain. V was clipped by 6 bases and J by 0 bases, with 9 bases between them. Germline CDR1 reads MNHNS; CDR2 reads SASEGT. The CDR3 covers 14 residues. CDR3 sequence reads: CASSPTLSYNEQFF. The DNA for the CDR3 is TGTGCCAGCAGCCCGACCCTCTCCTACAATGAGCAGTTCTTC.

This clone appeared a single time. This chain links TRBV6-1 with TRBJ1-1; D remains ambiguous. V gave up 0 bases and J gave up 1 base, with 3 bases separating them. CDR1 and CDR2 (germline): MNHNS, SASEGT. CDR3 length: 13 residues. The CDR3 loop reads CASSEAKNTEAFF. The DNA of the CDR3 is TGTGCCAGCAGTGAAGCTAAGAACACTGAAGCTTTCTTT.

The chain combines TRBV6-1 with TRBJ2-3; D remains ambiguous. The CDR3 spans 14 residues. The germline CDR1 and CDR2 sequences are MNHNS and SASEGT. Trimming pared 7 bases from V and 2 bases from J, leaving 13 bases between. The CDR3 loop is CASTNATPTDTQYF. In nucleotides, the CDR3 is TGTGCCAGCACCAATGCGACCCCCACAGATACGCAGTATTTT.

The V gene is TRBV4-1, the J gene TRBJ1-1; unclear D gene. The CDR3 sequence is 15 residues long. Germline loops: CDR1 MGHRA, CDR2 YSYEKL. V dropped 0 bases and J dropped 2 bases, with 10 bases sitting between them. The CDR3 sequence is CASSQERRSNTEAFF. CDR3 nucleotides: TGCGCCAGCAGCCAAGAGAGAAGAAGTAACACTGAAGCTTTCTTT.

The chain has TRBV5-6 and TRBJ2-7, with TRBD1 as a possible D gene (5 bases). Trimming pared 0 bases from V and 6 bases from J, leaving 7 bases between. This CDR3 is 12 amino acids long. CDR1 is SGHDT, CDR2 YYEEEE, per germline. CDR3 in amino acids: CASSLERGEQYF. The CDR3 DNA sequence: TGTGCCAGCAGCTTGGAAAGGGGCGAGCAGTACTTC.

The V call is TRBV7-9, the J call TRBJ2-5, with TRBD2 matching 9 bases. Germline V gene data show CDR1 as SEHNR and CDR2 as FQNEAQ (reference sequence). The CDR3 loop spans 15 amino acids. The V gene end was trimmed by 4 bases and the J gene end by 0 bases; junction bases not matched to a gene: 3. The CDR3 sequence: CASSSGLANQETQYF. Written as DNA, the CDR3 is TGTGCCAGCAGCTCAGGACTAGCGAACCAAGAGACCCAGTACTTC.